This T cell receptor (beta chain) is from a study of blood T cell repertoires in COVID-19. The overall study: Acute-phase and convalescent COVID-19 samples originated in the United States, Italy and Spain. The analysed material was cDNA or gDNA that came from T cells, B-cell-depleted T cells, or PBMCs.

The CDR3 runs to 14 residues. Germline V lookup: CDR1 SGHVS, CDR2 FQNEAQ. V dropped 0 bases and J dropped 10; count of bases not matched to a gene: 7. Across under 25 US areas, participants ranged in age from 18 to 89 years. Participants' own reports of clinical history determined their cohort assignment. Sequencing was performed with immunoSEQ multiplex PCR; in TCRdb, only in-frame clones are kept and a portion is missing. The sample holds 430,000 or so clones, nearly 90% seen once. This sequence joins TRBV7-8 and TRBJ1-1; 8 nucleotides align to TRBD1. The TCR was taken from a woman aged 18-29 years who had been exposed to COVID-19. Sequencing used PBMCs or T cells enriched from blood (not recorded which). The CDR3 loop reads CASSLADRASGAFF. CDR3 DNA: TGTGCCAGCAGCTTAGCGGACAGGGCTAGCGGAGCTTTCTTT. The full variable domain, completed using reference TRBV7-8 and TRBJ1-1, is GAGVSQSPRYKVAKRGQDVALRCDPISGHVSLFWYQQALGQGPEFLTYFQNEAQLDKSGLPSDRFFAERPEGSVSTLKIQRTQQEDSAVYLCASSLADRASGAFFGQGTRLTVV.